The sequence of this TCR beta chain was determined in a study of blood T cell repertoires in COVID-19. The CDR3 sequence is 12 residues long. Germline CDR1 and CDR2: GTSNPN and SVGIG (reference sequence). V was pared by 1 base and J by 1 base, with 4 bases between. The protocol was immunoSEQ multiplex PCR, while the TCRdb copy is restricted to in-frame clones and leaves out a portion. Here the sample spans roughly 200,000 clones, around 80% being singletons. Sequencing was done on a sample of peripheral blood. The chain has TRBV30 and TRBJ1-1, with D unclear. This receptor was obtained from a man between 40 and 49 years old with active or convalescent COVID-19. Here the CDR3 reads CAWSAQNTEAFF. CDR3 DNA sequence: TGTGCCTGGAGTGCCCAGAACACTGAAGCTTTCTTT.